These T cell receptor beta chains were read from a single sample in a study of T cell responses to AZD1222 COVID-19 vaccine. This table comes from immunoSEQ multiplex PCR, and its TCRdb copy is limited to in-frame clones, with some not included. This table holds approximately 190,000 clones, more than 75% found once. Sequences were derived from peripheral blood, sampled on day 0 of AZD1222 vaccination. These TCRs come from an adult in good health. Each CDR3 is given with its conserved first and last residue. Fields, in order: clone size, J gene, D gene, V gene, CDR3 protein, CDR3 DNA. The D gene is left open where the match is weak. Expanded clones are given a class, and other clones once, few, many or no size at all.

>NA|TRBJ1-2|NA|TRBV11-1
CASSQYPENYGYTF
TGTGCCAGCAGCCAATACCCGGAGAACTATGGCTACACCTTC
>NA|TRBJ1-1|NA|TRBV7-9
CASSLVMVNTEAFF
TGTGCCAGCAGCTTAGTCATGGTGAACACTGAAGCTTTCTTT
>once|TRBJ1-1|NA|TRBV27
CATQGYTEAFF
TGTGCCACCCAGGGTTACACTGAAGCTTTCTTT
>NA|TRBJ1-2|NA|TRBV7-3
CASSRYEGYGYTF
TGTGCCAGCAGCCGTTACGAGGGGTATGGCTACACCTTC
>once|TRBJ1-1|NA|TRBV19
CASSLAGASNTEAFF
TGTGCCAGTAGTTTGGCGGGGGCCTCCAACACTGAAGCTTTCTTT
>NA|TRBJ1-5|NA|TRBV2
CASRTGLSNQPQHF
TGTGCCAGCAGGACAGGACTTAGCAATCAGCCCCAGCATTTT
>NA|TRBJ1-5|TRBD1|TRBV18
CASSPTTTGRQPQHF
TGTGCCAGCTCACCGACTACGACAGGGCGTCAGCCCCAGCATTTT
>NA|TRBJ2-5|NA|TRBV7-2
CASSPRWGETQYF
TGTGCCAGCAGCCCCAGATGGGGGGAGACCCAGTACTTC
>NA|TRBJ1-4|NA|TRBV5-4
CASSRGGPNEKLFF
TGTGCCAGCAGCCGGGGGGGGCCTAATGAAAAACTGTTTTTT
>few|TRBJ1-4|NA|TRBV7-9
CASSLDWKKLFF
TGTGCCAGCAGCTTAGATTGGAAAAAACTGTTTTTT
>NA|TRBJ2-7|TRBD2|TRBV3-1/TRBV3-2
CASSGLAGAPHEQYF
TGTGCCAGCAGCGGACTAGCGGGAGCCCCCCACGAGCAGTACTTC
>NA|TRBJ2-5|TRBD1|TRBV9
CASSTRQGRGETQYF
TGTGCCAGCAGCACCCGACAGGGGCGGGGAGAGACCCAGTACTTC
>NA|TRBJ2-7|NA|TRBV11-2
CASSLGQGGKSEQYF
TGTGCCAGCAGCTTAGGACAGGGAGGTAAATCCGAGCAGTACTTC
>NA|TRBJ2-7|NA|TRBV7-9
CASSLLTGRKTVSSYEQYF
TGTGCCAGCAGCTTACTAACCGGACGCAAGACCGTCAGCTCCTACGAGCAGTACTTC
>NA|TRBJ2-7|NA|TRBV19
CASKGSEFSYEQYF
TGTGCCAGTAAGGGCAGTGAATTCTCCTACGAGCAGTACTTC
>NA|TRBJ2-7|NA|TRBV6-2/TRBV6-3
CASSYSTGQGLSYEQYF
TGTGCCAGCAGTTACTCCACCGGGCAGGGGCTCTCCTACGAGCAGTACTTC
>NA|TRBJ1-3|NA|TRBV12-3/TRBV12-4
CASAGNTIYF
TGTGCCAGCGCCGGAAACACCATATATTTT
>NA|TRBJ2-7|NA|TRBV28
CASRSSYEQYF
TGTGCCAGCAGGAGTTCCTACGAGCAGTACTTC
>NA|TRBJ2-7|NA|TRBV20-1
CSARRANEQYF
TGCAGTGCCCGGAGGGCCAACGAGCAGTACTTC
>NA|TRBJ1-2|TRBD1|TRBV29-1
CSALTGEYGYTF
TGCAGCGCCTTAACAGGGGAGTATGGCTACACCTTC
>NA|TRBJ2-7|NA|TRBV28
CASSPPSAGGAYEQYF
TGTGCCAGCAGTCCCCCATCCGCGGGCGGAGCTTACGAGCAGTACTTC
>few|TRBJ2-1|TRBD1|TRBV2
CAQQGTADNEQFF
TGTGCCCAGCAGGGGACAGCTGACAATGAGCAGTTCTTC
>NA|TRBJ1-2|NA|TRBV12-3/TRBV12-4
CASSYRAWDGYTF
TGTGCCAGCAGTTACCGGGCCTGGGATGGCTACACCTTC
>NA|TRBJ1-1|NA|TRBV4-1
CASSQFNPNTEAFF
TGCGCCAGCAGCCAATTTAACCCGAACACTGAAGCTTTCTTT
>NA|TRBJ1-2|NA|TRBV3-1/TRBV3-2
CASSLRGQDGYTF
TGTGCCAGCAGCCTCAGGGGTCAGGATGGCTACACCTTC
>NA|TRBJ2-5|NA|TRBV5-1
CASSLVGKETQYF
TGCGCCAGCAGCTTGGTAGGGAAAGAGACCCAGTACTTC
>NA|TRBJ2-2|TRBD1|TRBV28
CASGWTGDTGELFF
TGTGCCAGCGGATGGACAGGGGACACCGGGGAGCTGTTTTTT
>NA|TRBJ1-1|NA|TRBV5-6
CASSLTSHNMNTEAFF
TGTGCCAGCAGCTTGACATCGCACAACATGAACACTGAAGCTTTCTTT
>NA|TRBJ2-5|NA|TRBV12-5
CASDVGAGETQYF
TGTGCTAGTGATGTGGGCGCGGGTGAGACCCAGTACTTC
>once|TRBJ2-7|TRBD1|TRBV9
CASSASGQADYEQYF
TGTGCCAGCAGCGCTTCGGGACAGGCCGACTACGAGCAGTACTTC
>NA|TRBJ2-7|NA|TRBV20-1
CSAGGRYEQYF
TGCAGTGCTGGAGGCCGCTACGAGCAGTACTTC
>few|TRBJ2-7|NA|TRBV29-1
CSVANRASGYEQYF
TGCAGCGTAGCGAACAGGGCTTCAGGCTACGAGCAGTACTTC
>once|TRBJ2-1|NA|TRBV7-3
CASSLWASSEGEQFF
TGTGCCAGCAGCTTATGGGCCAGCTCGGAGGGTGAGCAGTTCTTC
>few|TRBJ2-1|NA|TRBV24-1
CATSEAGPPGDEQFF
TGTGCCACCAGTGAAGCGGGCCCCCCGGGGGATGAGCAGTTCTTC
>NA|TRBJ1-1|NA|TRBV19
CASSTQKNTEAFF
TGTGCCAGTTCAACCCAGAAGAACACTGAAGCTTTCTTT
>NA|TRBJ1-1|NA|TRBV2
CASSADGASTEAFF
TGTGCCAGCAGTGCGGACGGCGCGTCCACTGAAGCTTTCTTT
>NA|TRBJ2-7|NA|TRBV11-1
CASSWGSGTGFQEEYF
NA
>NA|TRBJ2-7|TRBD2|TRBV5-1
CASGPGLAGVFPGYEQYF
TGCGCCAGCGGCCCTGGACTAGCGGGAGTATTCCCAGGCTACGAGCAGTACTTC
>NA|TRBJ2-2|TRBD2|TRBV13
CASSLIAGENTGELFF
TGTGCCAGCAGCTTAATAGCGGGGGAGAACACCGGGGAGCTGTTTTTT
>NA|TRBJ1-6|NA|TRBV7-3
CASSLNVGSPLHF
TGTGCCAGCAGCTTAAATGTGGGTTCACCCCTCCACTTT
>NA|TRBJ2-4|NA|TRBV28
CASSLGEVANIQYF
TGTGCCAGCAGTTTGGGGGAAGTCGCAAACATTCAGTACTTC
>few|TRBJ1-1|NA|TRBV27
CASRLGRNTEAFF
TGTGCCAGCAGGCTTGGGAGGAACACTGAAGCTTTCTTT
>NA|TRBJ1-3|TRBD1|TRBV3-1/TRBV3-2
CASSQGGQGGNTIYF
TGTGCCAGCAGCCAAGGTGGACAGGGTGGAAACACCATATATTTT
>NA|TRBJ2-7|TRBD2|TRBV9
CASSAGTRSYEQYF
TGTGCCAGCAGCGCCGGGACTAGGAGCTACGAGCAGTACTTC
>NA|TRBJ1-1|NA|TRBV6-2/TRBV6-3
CASSYANTEAFF
TGTGCCAGCAGTTACGCCAACACTGAAGCTTTCTTT
>NA|TRBJ2-3|NA|TRBV11-2
CASSLRGAPTDTQYF
TGTGCCAGCAGCTTGAGGGGGGCTCCCACAGATACGCAGTATTTT